These 30 T cell receptor beta chains came from one sample sequenced in a study of blood T cells in healthy people across ages. Then a second PCR, running roughly 7 to 11 cycles, was carried out with a sample-barcoded 5' primer and a J-beta primer mix. TCRdb independently ran MiXCR on the 5' RACE reads; one entry per CDR3 protein. The repertoire consists of 850,000 to 950,000 distinct CDR3 sequences, with around 26% occurring once and the leading ten covering roughly 17%. Sequences were obtained from blood. Receptors were obtained from an elderly woman in good health.

The chain combines TRBV18 with TRBJ1-5; D is undetermined. The germline V gene encodes CDR1 KGHSH and CDR2 LQKENI. The CDR3 has 13 amino acids. The V end was cut by 4 bases, the J end by 4 bases, with 8 bases between. The CDR3 loop reads CASSQAWNQPQHF. CDR3 nucleotide sequence: TGTGCCAGCTCACAGGCCTGGAATCAGCCCCAGCATTTT.

In this sample, this clonotype turned up many times. V is TRBV6-2 or TRBV6-3 and J is TRBJ2-5, with a tentative D call TRBD1 (5 bases). The CDR3 length is 14 residues. From germline, CDR1 is MNHEY and CDR2 SVGEGT. V was clipped by 6 bases and J by 1 base, with 12 bases between them. The CDR3: CASREQAAQETQYF. The CDR3 DNA sequence: TGTGCCAGCAGGGAACAGGCCGCCCAAGAGACCCAGTACTTC.

In this sample, this clonotype turned up many times. Compared with germline, one end of the junction differs, possibly owing to a read error. This chain links TRBV7-2 with TRBJ2-5; maybe TRBD2 (6 bases). The germline CDR1 and CDR2 sequences are SGHTA and FQGNSA. The CDR3 covers 15 residues. The CDR3 sequence is CASSLASGRQETQYF. The CDR3 coding sequence is TGCGCCAGCAGCTTGGCCAGCGGGCGACAAGAGACCCAGTACTTC. Drawing the rest from reference TRBV7-2 and TRBJ2-5, the complete variable domain is GAGVSQSPSNKVTEKGKDVELRCDPISGHTALYWYRQSLGQGLEFLIYFQGNSAPDKSGLPSDRFSAERTGGSVSTLTIQRTQQEDSAVYLCASSLASGRQETQYFGPGTRLLVL.

This clonotype was counted only a few times. The genes are TRBV28 and TRBJ1-5, with TRBD1 matching 9 bases. CDR1 and CDR2 from the germline V gene are MDHEN and SYDVKM. With 11 bases clipped from V and 0 bases from J, the junction kept 5 bases outside the gene matches. This CDR3 region has 14 residues. The CDR3 here is CAGQTGGSNQPQHF. CDR3 sequence (DNA): TGTGCCGGCCAGACAGGGGGTAGCAATCAGCCCCAGCATTTT. Supplemented by reference TRBV28 and TRBJ1-5, the full variable domain reads DVKVTQSSRYLVKRTGEKVFLECVQDMDHENMFWYRQDPGLGLRLIYFSYDVKMKEKGDIPEGYSVSREKKERFSLILESASTNQTSMYLCAGQTGGSNQPQHFGDGTRLSIL.

This clonotype has only one observation. The chain couples TRBV18 to TRBJ2-1; 8 bases align to TRBD1. The CDR3 length is 14 residues. V gave up 10 bases and J gave up 7 bases; unmatched junction bases: 12. Germline values: CDR1 KGHSH, CDR2 LQKENI. The CDR3 is CATSDRDVGNEQFF. The CDR3 nucleotides are TGTGCCACTTCGGACAGGGACGTTGGGAATGAGCAGTTCTTC.

This chain connects TRBV29-1 to TRBJ2-5; TRBD1 matches at 7 bases. This CDR3 spans 12 amino acids. After removal of 6 bases from V and 11 bases from J, the junction contained 12 bases not matched to a gene. Germline V lookup: CDR1 SQVTM, CDR2 ANQGSEA. For the CDR3, the DNA is TGCAGCGTCGTTTACAGGGGTAGGGAGCAGTACTTC. It encodes CSVVYRGREQYF.

The J gene is TRBJ2-1, the V gene TRBV5-5; TRBD2 matches at 12 bases. After removal of 1 base from V and 8 bases from J, the junction contained 4 bases not matched to a gene. Germline CDR1 reads SGHKS; CDR2 reads YYEKEE (reference sequence). The CDR3 sequence is 15 residues long. In DNA, the CDR3 is TGTGCCAGCAGCTTGAGTACTAGCGGGGGGTATGAGCAGTTCTTC. This codes for CASSLSTSGGYEQFF.

This clonotype was detected many times. The chain carries TRBV20-1 and TRBJ2-5; D unclear. The CDR3 length is 12 residues. Germline CDR1 DFQATT, CDR2 SNEGSKA (reference sequence). The V gene lost 3 bases and the J gene lost 2 bases, with 7 bases spanning the gap. DNA for the CDR3: TGCAGTGCTAGGTTTGGGCAAGAGACCCAGTACTTC. Translation: CSARFGQETQYF.

This clonotype occurred many times. This rearrangement joins TRBV2 to TRBJ2-6; tentative D call: TRBD1 (6 bases). Germline assignment: CDR1 SNHLY and CDR2 FYNNEI. The ends were cut back, 4 bases at V and 10 bases at J, with 14 bases in the middle. The CDR3 loop spans 14 amino acids. The CDR3 is CASSGWTDPNVLTF. In DNA, the CDR3 is TGTGCCAGCAGTGGATGGACAGATCCGAACGTCCTGACTTTC.

This clonotype was seen a handful of times. The genes are TRBV20-1 and TRBJ1-1, with a weak D call TRBD1 (6 bases). With 3 bases removed from V and 5 bases from J, the gap between germline ends came to 10 bases. The CDR3 is 12 residues long. Germline lookup yields CDR1 DFQATT and CDR2 SNEGSKA (reference sequence). The CDR3 sequence is CSARPQGTEAFF. The CDR3 bases are TGCAGTGCTAGGCCTCAGGGGACTGAAGCTTTCTTT.

This clonotype was detected only a few times. The rearrangement links TRBV25-1 to TRBJ2-2, with D perhaps TRBD2 (5 bases). Germline CDR1 MGHDK, CDR2 SYGVNS. V lost 6 bases and J 4 bases, leaving 18 bases between the germline ends. The CDR3 covers 16 residues. The CDR3 here is CASRSGISMGTGELFF. DNA of the CDR3: TGTGCCAGCAGGTCGGGGATTTCCATGGGCACCGGGGAGCTGTTTTTT.

There are a few counts of this clonotype. The V gene is TRBV6-2 or TRBV6-3, the J gene TRBJ2-6, with D perhaps being TRBD1 or TRBD2 (5 bases each). V was pared by 8 bases and J by 0 bases, with 11 bases between. Looked up from germline, CDR1 is MNHEY and CDR2 is SVGEGT. This CDR3 is 15 amino acids long. The CDR3 sequence is CASGGRNSGANVLTF. The CDR3 DNA reads as TGTGCCAGCGGGGGACGGAACTCTGGGGCCAACGTCCTGACTTTC.

V and J are TRBV5-1 and TRBJ2-1; maybe TRBD1 (6 bases). Germline CDR1 is SGHRS and CDR2 is YFSETQ. Trimming removed 2 bases from V and 0 bases from J, with 12 bases in between. The CDR3 is made up of 16 amino acids. CDR3 DNA sequence: TGCGCCAGCAGCTTTACTGGACAGAGCTCCTACAATGAGCAGTTCTTC. Amino acids: CASSFTGQSSYNEQFF. The full variable domain, its missing parts supplied by reference TRBV5-1 and TRBJ2-1, is KAGVTQTPRYLIKTRGQQVTLSCSPISGHRSVSWYQQTPGQGLQFLFEYFSETQRNKGNFPGRFSGRQFSNSRSEMNVSTLELGDSALYLCASSFTGQSSYNEQFFGPGTRLTVL.

This rearrangement joins TRBV6-1 to TRBJ2-1, with 10 bases fitting TRBD2. This CDR3 has 18 amino acids. J gave up 5 bases and V 2 bases, and 12 bases lay outside the gene matches. In germline, CDR1 is MNHNS, CDR2 SASEGT. The CDR3 is CASSEQRGGSRYNNEQFF. DNA of the CDR3: TGTGCCAGCAGTGAACAGCGGGGGGGGTCGAGGTATAACAATGAGCAGTTCTTC.

The CDR3 DNA reads as TGTGCCAGCAGTCCCCGTTTGGCAATGAGGACCGGGGAGCTGTTTTTT. It specifies CASSPRLAMRTGELFF. The V call is TRBV27, the J call TRBJ2-2; no firm D call. Trimming shortened V by 5 bases and J by 5 bases, and 18 bases separated the two germline ends. This CDR3 is built from 16 residues. Germline V gene sequence: CDR1 MNHEY, CDR2 SMNVEV (reference sequence).

A note on this clonotype: A much larger clonotype is one base distant, so this may be a read error. The CDR3 coding sequence is TGTGCCAACAGCTTAGGGACTGGAAGGACCTACGAGCAGTACTTC. Translation: CANSLGTGRTYEQYF. The genes are TRBV27 and TRBJ2-7; a weak D match, TRBD2 (6 bases). The germline V and J ends were trimmed by 10 bases and 2 bases, with 21 bases remaining between them. The germline V gene encodes CDR1 MNHEY and CDR2 SMNVEV (reference sequence). The CDR3 runs 15 residues.

The CDR3 nucleotides read TGTGCCAGCTCAACAGGAGGGTCAGGGCCGGTTGACGGCGAGACCCAGTACTTC. Protein product: CASSTGGSGPVDGETQYF. The chain recombines TRBV18 with TRBJ2-5, with a weak D call TRBD2 (6 bases). V lost 5 bases to trimming and J lost 5 bases, with 27 bases between them. Germline values: CDR1 KGHSH, CDR2 LQKENI. The CDR3 runs 18 residues.

This clonotype was seen many times. The chain carries TRBV5-1 and TRBJ1-4; D uncertain. Trimming took off 3 bases at V and 5 bases at J, with 11 bases between the two ends. Germline CDR1 and CDR2: SGHRS and YFSETQ. The CDR3 length is 14 residues. CDR3 residues: CASSSRTENEKLFF. In nucleotides, the CDR3 is TGCGCCAGCAGCTCTCGGACGGAAAATGAAAAACTGTTTTTT. Looking up the rest from reference TRBV5-1 and TRBJ1-4 gives the full variable domain: KAGVTQTPRYLIKTRGQQVTLSCSPISGHRSVSWYQQTPGQGLQFLFEYFSETQRNKGNFPGRFSGRQFSNSRSEMNVSTLELGDSALYLCASSSRTENEKLFFGSGTQLSVL.

Of note for this clonotype: This may stem from a read error, because a much larger clone lies one nucleotide away. The chain combines TRBV12-3 or TRBV12-4 with TRBJ2-5; 7 positions match TRBD2. This CDR3 is 14 amino acids long. After removal of 8 bases from V and 5 bases from J, the junction contained 11 bases not matched to a gene. DNA of the CDR3: TGTGCCAGCTACCCGGGGGAGGGAGGGGAGACCCAGTACTTC. It specifies CASYPGEGGETQYF.

Here the CDR3 reads CAIQESSYNSPLHF. The CDR3 region has the DNA TGTGCCATACAGGAAAGCTCCTATAATTCACCCCTCCACTTT. The rearrangement uses TRBV7-9 and TRBJ1-6; possible D gene TRBD1, 5 bases. The germline V gene encodes CDR1 SEHNR and CDR2 FQNEAQ (reference sequence). V was cut by 10 bases and J by 0 bases, with 10 bases left in between. The CDR3 is 14 amino acids. Drawing the rest from reference TRBV7-9 and TRBJ1-6, the complete variable domain is DTGVSQNPRHKITKRGQNVTFRCDPISEHNRLYWYRQTLGQGPEFLTYFQNEAQLEKSRLLSDRFSAERPKGSFSTLEIQRTEQGDSAMYLCAIQESSYNSPLHFGNGTRLTVT.

This clonotype was detected ten times or more. This chain joins TRBV7-9 and TRBJ2-1; a possible D gene is TRBD2 (6 bases). The CDR3 totals 15 residues. The germline V and J ends were trimmed by 5 bases and 4 bases, with 15 bases remaining between them. Germline CDR1 and CDR2: SEHNR and FQNEAQ (reference sequence). CDR3: CASSRERAAYNEQFF. The CDR3 bases are TGTGCCAGCAGCCGAGAGCGGGCCGCGTACAATGAGCAGTTCTTC.

This clonotype has ten or more counts. This chain connects TRBV9 to TRBJ1-2, with D possibly being TRBD1 (5 bases). The length of the CDR3 is 14 residues. V dropped 2 bases and J dropped 4 bases, with 12 bases sitting between them. CDR1 is SGDLS and CDR2 is YYNGEE in the germline V gene. CDR3 bases: TGTGCCAGCAGCGTGGGACTGACACTCTATGGCTACACCTTC. This codes for CASSVGLTLYGYTF. Together with reference TRBV9 and TRBJ1-2, the CDR3 gives the full variable domain: DSGVTQTPKHLITATGQRVTLRCSPRSGDLSVYWYQQSLDQGLQFLIQYYNGEERAKGNILERFSAQQFPDLHSELNLSSLELGDSALYFCASSVGLTLYGYTFGSGTRLTVV.

This clonotype was observed many times. The chain is built from TRBV11-2 and TRBJ2-1; 13 positions match TRBD2. Trimming at V came to 7 bases and at J to 6 bases, leaving 6 bases not matched to a gene. This CDR3 is 15 amino acids long. Germline V gene sequence: CDR1 SGHAT, CDR2 FQNNGV. This chain's CDR3 is CASKILAGGPNEQFF. CDR3 coding DNA: TGTGCCAGCAAGATACTAGCGGGGGGGCCCAATGAGCAGTTCTTC.

This clonotype was recorded many times. The chain carries TRBV2 and TRBJ1-2; weak D call: TRBD1 (6 bases). The germline V gene encodes CDR1 SNHLY and CDR2 FYNNEI. Between the trimmed V and J ends, which lost 2 bases and 6 bases, there was a span of 10 bases. The CDR3 extends over 13 amino acids. This CDR3 is CASSESGDDGYTF. In DNA form, the CDR3 reads TGTGCCAGCAGTGAATCAGGGGATGATGGCTACACCTTC.

This chain joins TRBV12-3 or TRBV12-4 and TRBJ2-5; 12 bases fit TRBD2. CDR3 size: 16 residues. V shed 5 bases and J 11 bases; nucleotides not matched to a gene: 15. This CDR3 is CASSPETSGGNDEQYF. CDR3 DNA: TGTGCCAGCAGTCCCGAGACTAGCGGGGGCAACGATGAGCAGTACTTC.

The chain couples TRBV9 to TRBJ2-5; D is possibly TRBD1 or TRBD2 (7 bases each). Germline V gene sequence: CDR1 SGDLS, CDR2 YYNGEE. V lost 7 bases and J lost 11, with 21 bases in between. The CDR3 runs 13 residues. The CDR3 reads CASCGGTVSGQYF. In DNA form, the CDR3 reads TGTGCCAGCTGCGGCGGGACAGTTAGCGGGCAGTACTTC.

Points on this clonotype: This clone may be a read error of a much larger clone one base away. The chain links TRBV20-1 to TRBJ1-5; possible D gene TRBD1, 5 bases. CDR1 and CDR2 (germline): DFQATT, SNEGSKA (reference sequence). CDR3 size: 17 residues. The CDR3 protein is CGARDPGLGVASQPQHF. CDR3 DNA sequence: TGCGGTGCTAGAGATCCAGGGCTCGGAGTCGCCAGTCAGCCCCAGCATTTT.

The chain combines TRBV20-1 with TRBJ1-5; D remains ambiguous. There are 14 residues in the CDR3. The V gene's germline CDR1 is DFQATT and CDR2 SNEGSKA (reference sequence). V was clipped by 0 bases and J by 2 bases, with 8 bases between them. The CDR3 nucleotides are TGCAGTGCTAGAGAACAGTGGGGCAATCAGCCCCAGCATTTT. It is translated as CSAREQWGNQPQHF.

This clonotype has just a few counts. The rearrangement joins TRBV5-5 to TRBJ1-1; TRBD1 matches at 7 bases. Germline CDR1 is SGHKS and CDR2 is YYEKEE (reference sequence). This CDR3 is built from 13 residues. V lost 4 bases, J lost 7 bases, and 7 bases stayed unmatched. This CDR3 is CASSLDRAFEAFF. CDR3 nucleotide sequence: TGTGCCAGCAGCCTTGACAGGGCATTTGAAGCTTTCTTT.

This clonotype was detected ten times or more. The chain's CDR3 is CSARGPGMNTEAFF. As DNA, the CDR3 is TGCAGTGCTAGAGGACCCGGAATGAACACTGAAGCTTTCTTT. V and J are TRBV20-1 and TRBJ1-1; D unclear. V was trimmed by 1 base and J by 0 bases, leaving 9 bases between them. Germline lookup yields CDR1 DFQATT and CDR2 SNEGSKA (reference sequence). This CDR3 contains 14 residues.